The 24 T cell receptor beta chains below were found in one sample sequenced in a study of blood T cell repertoires in COVID-19. Repertoires were generated with immunoSEQ multiplex PCR, while TCRdb's copy carries only in-frame clones and drops some. Of around 110,000 clones in the sample, approximately 87% were seen once. The material sequenced was peripheral blood. These receptors all stem from a man aged 25-45 years with acute or convalescent COVID-19.

The chain carries TRBV11-2 and TRBJ2-3; 16 nucleotides match TRBD2. Per germline, CDR1 SGHAT and CDR2 FQNNGV. V gave up 4 bases and J gave up 3 bases; unmatched junction bases: 10. The CDR3 totals 19 residues. The DNA for the CDR3 is TGTGCCAGCAGCTCCTATCCCGGGACTAGCGGGGGGGCGACAGATACGCAGTATTTT. It specifies CASSSYPGTSGGATDTQYF.

The rearrangement links TRBV2 to TRBJ1-2, with D perhaps matching TRBD1 (6 bases). The CDR3 has 15 residues. In germline, CDR1 is SNHLY, CDR2 FYNNEI. V lost 7 bases and J lost 8, with 23 bases in between. CDR3 residues: CASNPQRSRGGGYTF. The CDR3 DNA follows: TGTGCCAGCAATCCCCAACGGTCTCGGGGGGGCGGCTACACCTTC.

This chain connects TRBV20-1 to TRBJ1-5, with 11 bases matching TRBD1. This CDR3 region has 17 residues. Trimming took 3 bases from V and 0 from J; bases not matched to a gene: 7. Germline V lookup: CDR1 DFQATT, CDR2 SNEGSKA (reference sequence). The CDR3 protein is CSASEDRGLYSNQPQHF. CDR3 DNA: TGCAGTGCTAGTGAGGACAGGGGGCTTTATAGCAATCAGCCCCAGCATTTT.

The CDR3 is CASSPGPAENEKLFF. For the CDR3, the DNA is TGTGCCAGCAGCCCTGGTCCCGCTGAGAACGAAAAACTGTTTTTT. The genes are TRBV7-2 and TRBJ1-4; the D is unclear. Germline CDR1 and CDR2: SGHTA and FQGNSA. Trimming stripped 5 bases from V and 8 bases from J, with 18 bases between. The CDR3 totals 15 residues.

The rearrangement uses TRBV9 and TRBJ1-3, with D unclear. The CDR3 consists of 15 residues. Trimming left V 4 bases short and J 4 bases short, with 15 bases between. CDR1 and CDR2 (germline): SGDLS, YYNGEE. The CDR3 DNA is TGTGCCAGCAGCCCACTCGGAGGGTCCGGAAACACCATATATTTT. Translation gives CASSPLGGSGNTIYF.

On this clone: One end of the junction does not line up with germline, which may come from a read error. CDR3 sequence reads: CASSVALGLAGAYNEQFF. CDR3 DNA sequence: TGTGCCAGCAGCGTAGCCCTAGGACTAGCGGGAGCCTACAATGAGCAGTTCTTC. J is TRBJ2-1 and V is TRBV7-9, with 13 bases aligning to TRBD2. This CDR3 has 18 residues. Per the germline V gene, CDR1 is SEHNR and CDR2 is FQNEAQ (reference sequence).

V and J are TRBV5-1 and TRBJ1-1, with D tentatively TRBD1 (5 bases). The V gene's germline CDR1 is SGHRS and CDR2 YFSETQ. The germline V and J ends were trimmed by 0 bases and 5 bases, with 8 bases remaining between them. The length of the CDR3 is 13 residues. In DNA, the CDR3 is TGCGCCAGCAGCTTGGGGGGGAGGACTGAAGCTTTCTTT. It yields the protein CASSLGGRTEAFF.

V gene TRBV30 combines with J gene TRBJ2-2; weak D call: TRBD1 (5 bases). CDR1 GTSNPN and CDR2 SVGIG come from the germline V gene (reference sequence). This CDR3 is built from 15 residues. Between the trimmed V and J ends, which lost 0 bases and 4 bases, there was a span of 12 bases. CDR3 amino acids: CAWSVPGKGTGELFF. The CDR3 DNA follows: TGTGCCTGGAGTGTACCAGGGAAGGGCACCGGGGAGCTGTTTTTT.

CDR3: CSVDRRRGGRGTDTQYF. CDR3 sequence (DNA): TGCAGCGTTGACCGGCGTCGGGGAGGCCGGGGCACAGATACGCAGTATTTT. The chain couples TRBV29-1 to TRBJ2-3; TRBD2 is a possible D gene (6 bases). CDR1 and CDR2 from the germline V gene are SQVTM and ANQGSEA. This CDR3 is 17 amino acids long. V shed 3 bases and J shed 1 base, with 20 bases lying between them.

The chain links TRBV19 to TRBJ1-5; D not certain. This CDR3 has 16 amino acids. V lost 1 base to trimming and J lost 3 bases, with 13 bases between them. CDR1 and CDR2 from the germline V gene are LNHDA and SQIVND (reference sequence). CDR3 loop: CASSIVGRRHNQPQHF. The CDR3 DNA sequence: TGTGCCAGTAGTATAGTCGGGAGACGGCACAATCAGCCCCAGCATTTT.

The chain is built from TRBV19 and TRBJ2-1; 11 bases agree with TRBD1. CDR3 length: 15 residues. Looked up from germline, CDR1 is LNHDA and CDR2 is SQIVND (reference sequence). The V gene end was trimmed by 3 bases and the J gene end by 9 bases; junction bases not matched to a gene: 7. The CDR3 region is CASSIGDRGMGEQFF. The CDR3 DNA sequence: TGTGCCAGTAGTATTGGGGACAGGGGGATGGGTGAGCAGTTCTTC.

This clone has a handful of counts. This rearrangement joins TRBV27 to TRBJ1-2; 9 nucleotides agree with TRBD1. The CDR3 extends over 16 amino acids. The junction had 16 bases not matched to a gene; V was cut back by 6 bases and J by 8 bases. Germline V gives CDR1 MNHEY, CDR2 SMNVEV (reference sequence). The CDR3 DNA follows: TGTGCCAGCAGGCGTTTTGCGGGACAGGGAGTGGACGGCTACACCTTC. Amino acids: CASRRFAGQGVDGYTF.

The J gene is TRBJ1-5, the V gene TRBV6-5; 8 bases agree with TRBD1. The germline V gene has CDR1 MNHEY and CDR2 SVGAGI. V shed 6 bases and J 8 bases; nucleotides not matched to a gene: 6. The CDR3 has 13 amino acids. Written as DNA, the CDR3 is TGTGCCAGCAGGCTACAGGGGGTTGAGCCCCAGCATTTT. As protein: CASRLQGVEPQHF.

This chain joins TRBV5-1 and TRBJ1-4, with 7 nucleotides matching TRBD1. V trimming: 1 base; J trimming: 4 bases; junction bases outside the gene matches: 4. Per the germline V gene, CDR1 is SGHRS and CDR2 is YFSETQ. This CDR3 is 15 amino acids long. CDR3 sequence (DNA): TGCGCCAGCAGCTTGCGTCCAGGGGGTAATGAAAAACTGTTTTTT. Protein product: CASSLRPGGNEKLFF.

The J gene is TRBJ2-1, the V gene TRBV9; 7 bases agree with TRBD2. The germline V gene has CDR1 SGDLS and CDR2 YYNGEE. CDR3 length: 16 residues. V shed 5 bases, J shed 3 bases, and the junction held 11 bases outside the gene matches. The CDR3 spells CASSKVGGRSYNEQFF. CDR3 nucleotides: TGTGCCAGCAGTAAGGTAGGCGGGAGAAGCTACAATGAGCAGTTCTTC.

CDR3 amino acids: CASSEAGPPDEQFF. The CDR3 DNA reads TGTGCCAGCAGTGAAGCGGGGCCCCCGGATGAGCAGTTCTTC. V usage is TRBV6-1 and J usage is TRBJ2-1; a weak D match, TRBD1 (5 bases). This CDR3 region has 14 residues. Germline V gene sequence: CDR1 MNHNS, CDR2 SASEGT. Trimming removed 0 bases from V and 8 bases from J, with 11 bases in between.

The rearrangement joins TRBV29-1 to TRBJ1-1; the D gene is possibly TRBD1 (6 bases). Trimming cost V 6 bases and J 3 bases, with 14 bases left between them. Germline values: CDR1 SQVTM, CDR2 ANQGSEA. This CDR3 region has 13 residues. The CDR3 region has the DNA TGCAGCGTGCGACAGGCTGGGGACACTGAAGCTTTCTTT. It translates to CSVRQAGDTEAFF.

In nucleotides, the CDR3 is TGTGCCAGCAGCCCGCGGGGGATCTACAATGAGCAGTTCTTC. It yields the protein CASSPRGIYNEQFF. V is TRBV14 and J is TRBJ2-1; TRBD2 matches 7 bases. Germline V gene data show CDR1 as SGHDN and CDR2 as FVKESK. The CDR3 sequence is 14 residues long. Trimming cost V 4 bases and J 3 bases; bases outside gene matches: 3.

The CDR3 DNA reads as TGTGCCAGCAGCGCGAGTAGGGGCCAGGCGGATAACTATGGCTACACCTTC. Its protein is CASSASRGQADNYGYTF. The chain employs TRBV9 and TRBJ1-2; a possible D gene is TRBD1 (5 bases). Germline values: CDR1 SGDLS, CDR2 YYNGEE. The ends were cut back, 3 bases at V and 1 base at J, with 19 bases in the middle. CDR3 length equals 17 residues.

The chain combines TRBV27 with TRBJ2-1, with 10 bases matching TRBD1. Germline CDR1 is MNHEY and CDR2 is SMNVEV (reference sequence). V gave up 3 bases and J gave up 7 bases; unmatched junction bases: 15. The CDR3 sequence is 18 residues long. CDR3: CASSFSGGSGTGVNEQFF. CDR3 coding DNA: TGTGCCAGCAGTTTTTCGGGTGGGTCCGGGACAGGGGTTAATGAGCAGTTCTTC.

This clone was counted a few times. The CDR3 coding sequence is TGTGCCAGCAGTCCCCGTGGAGGGCTTGGCTACACCTTC. Residues: CASSPRGGLGYTF. The chain combines TRBV12-3 or TRBV12-4 with TRBJ1-2; no reliable D call. V was cut by 5 bases and J by 7 bases, with 14 bases left in between. The CDR3 spans 13 residues.

The chain couples TRBV11-1 to TRBJ1-5; no firm D call. Germline V gene lookup returns CDR1 SGHAT and CDR2 FQDESV (reference sequence). Deletions cut 4 bases from V and 6 bases from J, with 7 bases between. This CDR3 region has 12 residues. The CDR3 nucleotides are TGTGCCAGCAGCTCTCCGGGTCAGCCCCAGCATTTT. Amino acids: CASSSPGQPQHF.

The J gene is TRBJ2-2, the V gene TRBV5-1; maybe TRBD1 (5 bases). This CDR3 is 13 amino acids long. Trimming took off 2 bases at V and 7 bases at J, with 9 bases between the two ends. The germline V gene has CDR1 SGHRS and CDR2 YFSETQ. The DNA of the CDR3 is TGCGCCAGCAGCTTCATAGGGGTCGGGGAGCTGTTTTTT. Protein sequence: CASSFIGVGELFF.

The chain recombines TRBV6-5 with TRBJ2-4, with D unclear. V was clipped by 6 bases and J by 0 bases, with 6 bases between them. CDR1 and CDR2 (germline): MNHEY, SVGAGI. This CDR3 is 13 amino acids long. CDR3 region: CASRPGAKNIQYF. The CDR3 bases are TGTGCCAGCAGACCGGGAGCCAAAAACATTCAGTACTTC.